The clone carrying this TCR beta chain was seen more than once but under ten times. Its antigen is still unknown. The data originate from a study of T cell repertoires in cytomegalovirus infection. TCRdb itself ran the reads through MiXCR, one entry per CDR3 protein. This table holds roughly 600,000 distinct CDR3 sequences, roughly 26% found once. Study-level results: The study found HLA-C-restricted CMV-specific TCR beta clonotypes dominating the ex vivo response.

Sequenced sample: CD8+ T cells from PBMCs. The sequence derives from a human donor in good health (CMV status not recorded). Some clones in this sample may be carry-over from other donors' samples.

CDR3 amino acids: CASSDRQGRDYGYTF. CDR3 nucleotides: TGTGCCAGCAGTGATCGACAGGGACGGGACTATGGCTACACCTTC. The chain is built from TRBV25-1 and TRBJ1-2; 7 bases agree with TRBD1. Losses at the gene ends were 3 bases for V and 3 bases for J; bases not matched to a gene: 7. Germline V gene sequence: CDR1 MGHDK, CDR2 SYGVNS. The CDR3 length is 15 residues.